One and the same sample provided the 30 T cell receptor beta chains below, sequenced in a study of cytomegalovirus exposure and HLA in healthy donors. The PCR had 60 Vbeta and 13 Jbeta primers. TCRdb's table, derived via immunoSEQ multiplex PCR, lists solely in-frame clones and lacks some. The repertoire holds around 110,000 clones, with roughly 75% as singletons. Sequencing used PBMCs. The receptors were sampled from a man aged 40-50 years in good health and CMV-seronegative.

V is TRBV4-1 and J is TRBJ2-7; TRBD1 matches 12 bases. Germline CDR1 reads MGHRA; CDR2 reads YSYEKL. The V gene end was trimmed by 0 bases and the J gene end by 8 bases; junction bases not matched to a gene: 8. The CDR3 runs 16 residues. CDR3 amino acids: CASSQDTGTGGHQQYF. DNA for the CDR3: TGCGCCAGCAGCCAAGATACCGGGACAGGGGGCCATCAGCAGTACTTC.

This clone has a handful of counts. The V call is TRBV25-1, the J call TRBJ1-6, with unresolved D. The CDR3 is 13 residues long. Germline V gene data show CDR1 as MGHDK and CDR2 as SYGVNS. V was shortened by 1 base and J by 8 bases, with 6 bases between the two germline ends. The CDR3 region has the DNA TGTGCCAGCAGTGAATTTGTCTATTCACCCCTCCACTTT. Its protein is CASSEFVYSPLHF.

V is TRBV4-2 and J is TRBJ1-5; a possible D gene is TRBD1 (5 bases). The CDR3 is made up of 15 amino acids. V lost 0 bases and J 4 bases, leaving 10 bases between the germline ends. Germline values: CDR1 LGHNA, CDR2 YNFKEQ. The CDR3 DNA sequence: TGTGCCAGCAGCCAAGATCAGGGTAGGAATCAGCCCCAGCATTTT. Amino acid sequence: CASSQDQGRNQPQHF.

The table lists this clone with a few counts. The chain uses TRBV19 and TRBJ2-5; the D gene is possibly TRBD2 (5 bases). The CDR3 totals 13 residues. V gave up 6 bases and J gave up 2 bases, with 10 bases separating them. The germline gives CDR1 LNHDA, CDR2 SQIVND (reference sequence). CDR3 sequence reads: CASRSGFQETQYF. The CDR3 DNA reads TGTGCCAGTAGATCGGGATTTCAAGAGACCCAGTACTTC.

The V and J genes are TRBV5-6 and TRBJ2-2, with TRBD1 matching over 9 bases. There are 18 residues in the CDR3. J lost 5 bases, V lost 4 bases, and 15 bases had no gene match. CDR1 SGHDT and CDR2 YYEEEE come from the germline V gene. CDR3 residues: CASSRSAGTGIITGELFF. The CDR3 region has the DNA TGTGCCAGCAGCCGGAGTGCCGGGACAGGGATAATTACCGGGGAGCTGTTTTTT.

Only one count was recorded for this clone. CDR3 sequence (DNA): TGTGCCAGCCTAACCCCGGGACAGGGTAATCAGCCCCAGCATTTT. It specifies CASLTPGQGNQPQHF. The V gene is TRBV19, the J gene TRBJ1-5, with TRBD1 matching 9 bases. CDR1 is LNHDA and CDR2 is SQIVND in the germline V gene (reference sequence). The CDR3 runs 15 residues. J lost 4 bases, V lost 9 bases, and 10 bases had no gene match.

This clone was seen a few times. The same CDR3 also results from other DNA sequences found in this sample. This chain links TRBV7-6 with TRBJ2-2; unclear D gene. The length of the CDR3 is 12 residues. Per the germline V gene, CDR1 is SGHVS and CDR2 is FNYEAQ. Trimming removed 5 bases at V and 7 bases at J, with 8 bases between. This CDR3 is CASSGQNGELFF. As DNA, the CDR3 is TGTGCCAGCAGCGGCCAAAACGGGGAGCTGTTTTTT.

Comment on this clone: One end of the junction fails to match germline, which may point to a read error. The rearrangement uses TRBV6-1 and TRBJ2-7, with 7 bases matching TRBD1. From germline, CDR1 is MNHNS and CDR2 SASEGT. There are 14 residues in the CDR3. The CDR3 nucleotides read TGTGCCAGCAGGGAAGGGGGCCTCTCCTACGAGCAGTACTTC. Translated, it gives CASREGGLSYEQYF.

The chain carries TRBV5-1 and TRBJ1-2, with TRBD1 matching over 10 bases. After removal of 5 bases from V and 4 bases from J, the junction contained 8 bases not matched to a gene. CDR1 and CDR2 from the germline V gene are SGHRS and YFSETQ. CDR3 length: 15 residues. CDR3: CASRPGDRGGYGYTF. The CDR3 coding sequence is TGCGCCAGCAGGCCCGGGGACAGGGGTGGCTATGGCTACACCTTC.

The V call is TRBV5-1, the J call TRBJ1-2, with 7 bases identical to TRBD1. From germline, CDR1 is SGHRS and CDR2 YFSETQ. The CDR3 loop spans 15 amino acids. V trimming: 8 bases; J trimming: 0 bases; junction bases outside the gene matches: 10. CDR3: CASRFTGASNYGYTF. CDR3 in DNA: TGCGCCAGTAGATTTACAGGGGCTTCTAACTATGGCTACACCTTC.

With regard to this clone: One junction end disagrees with the germline gene, perhaps due to a read error. The sample contains more than one DNA sequence encoding this CDR3. The chain joins TRBV5-1 to TRBJ2-3; 10 bases are shared with TRBD2. The CDR3 spans 19 residues. Germline V lookup: CDR1 SGHRS, CDR2 YFSETQ. CDR3: CASSLATTGLAENTDTQYF. CDR3 in DNA: TGCGCCAGCAGCTTGGCGACTACAGGACTAGCGGAGAACACAGATACGCAGTACTTT. The full variable domain, its missing parts supplied by reference TRBV5-1 and TRBJ2-3, is KAGVTQTPRYLIKTRGQQVTLSCSPISGHRSVSWYQQTPGQGLQFLFEYFSETQRNKGNFPGRFSGRQFSNSRSEMNVSTLELGDSALYLCASSLATTGLAENTDTQYFGPGTRLTVL.

V and J are TRBV29-1 and TRBJ2-3; D is possibly TRBD2 (7 bases). This CDR3 comprises 14 residues. Germline V lookup: CDR1 SQVTM, CDR2 ANQGSEA. Trimming shortened V by 1 base and J by 2 bases, and 10 bases separated the two germline ends. Here the CDR3 reads CSVEAAGATDTQYF. CDR3 coding DNA: TGCAGCGTTGAAGCGGCGGGGGCCACAGATACGCAGTATTTT.

This clone occurred once. The V and J genes are TRBV2 and TRBJ2-7, with TRBD1 matching over 7 bases. This CDR3 contains 16 residues. With 6 bases clipped from V and 0 bases from J, the junction kept 11 bases outside the gene matches. Germline V gene lookup returns CDR1 SNHLY and CDR2 FYNNEI. The CDR3 region is CASRPYVGQSSYEQYF. The CDR3 coding sequence is TGTGCCAGCAGGCCATACGTGGGACAGAGCTCCTACGAGCAGTACTTC.

There are a few counts of this clone. The chain joins TRBV5-5 to TRBJ1-1, with D unresolved. From germline, CDR1 is SGHKS and CDR2 YYEKEE (reference sequence). Trimming stripped 3 bases from V and 1 base from J, with 10 bases between. The CDR3 totals 14 residues. This CDR3 is CASSWSGENTEAFF. CDR3 DNA: TGTGCCAGCAGCTGGTCCGGGGAGAACACTGAAGCTTTCTTT.

The gene calls are TRBV27 and TRBJ1-1; tentative D call: TRBD1 (5 bases). The CDR3 is 16 residues long. The germline gives CDR1 MNHEY, CDR2 SMNVEV (reference sequence). Between the trimmed V and J ends, which lost 6 bases and 6 bases, there was a span of 23 bases. CDR3 sequence (DNA): TGTGCCAGCAGCCACCTTCCGGGCCAGGGCGTCCCTGAAGCTTTCTTT. This codes for CASSHLPGQGVPEAFF.

The chain carries TRBV6-5 and TRBJ2-7; D possibly corresponds to TRBD1 (5 bases). The germline CDR1 and CDR2 sequences are MNHEY and SVGAGI. The CDR3 is made up of 16 amino acids. V dropped 4 bases and J dropped 4 bases, with 20 bases sitting between them. The CDR3 loop reads CASSFSTTRQQYEQYF. The CDR3, as DNA: TGTGCCAGCAGTTTTTCGACGACAAGACAGCAATACGAGCAGTACTTC.

This chain connects TRBV10-3 to TRBJ1-2, with D perhaps matching TRBD1 (6 bases). Germline V lookup: CDR1 ENHRY, CDR2 SYGVKD. The ends were cut back, 7 bases at V and 4 bases at J, with 25 bases in the middle. The length of the CDR3 is 17 residues. The CDR3 is CAIKTDRTAGSSYGYTF. CDR3 bases: TGTGCCATCAAGACCGACAGGACCGCGGGTAGTAGCTATGGCTACACCTTC.

This chain connects TRBV19 to TRBJ2-1; 11 bases agree with TRBD2. Germline values: CDR1 LNHDA, CDR2 SQIVND (reference sequence). The CDR3 spans 16 residues. V lost 5 bases, J lost 4 bases, and 7 bases stayed unmatched. CDR3 coding DNA: TGTGCCAGTAGTGTGGAACTAGCGGGGGCTTACAATGAGCAGTTCTTC. The encoded protein is CASSVELAGAYNEQFF.

This clone came up once. The chain employs TRBV9 and TRBJ1-2; D remains ambiguous. The CDR3 extends over 15 amino acids. Trimming stripped 4 bases from V and 4 bases from J, with 17 bases between. Germline assignment: CDR1 SGDLS and CDR2 YYNGEE. As DNA, the CDR3 is TGTGCCAGCAGCTCGCTTTTAAGGTCGGGCTATGGCTACACCTTC. Encoded protein: CASSSLLRSGYGYTF.

The gene calls are TRBV2 and TRBJ2-4, with D perhaps matching TRBD2 (5 bases). The CDR3 loop spans 15 amino acids. Germline V gives CDR1 SNHLY, CDR2 FYNNEI. Trimming cost V 7 bases and J 1 base, with 14 bases left between them. CDR3 protein: CASKGQSGAKNIQYF. For the CDR3, the DNA is TGTGCCAGCAAGGGTCAGTCGGGGGCCAAAAACATTCAGTACTTC. Full variable domain (remainder filled in from reference TRBV2 and TRBJ2-4): EPEVTQTPSHQVTQMGQEVILRCVPISNHLYFYWYRQILGQKVEFLVSFYNNEISEKSEIFDDQFSVERPDGSNFTLKIRSTKLEDSAMYFCASKGQSGAKNIQYFGAGTRLSVL.

The genes are TRBV6-5 and TRBJ2-1; D remains ambiguous. V shed 0 bases and J shed 4 bases, with 10 bases lying between them. This CDR3 has 15 amino acids. The germline V gene encodes CDR1 MNHEY and CDR2 SVGAGI. CDR3 amino acids: CASSYSWATYNEQFF. CDR3 sequence (DNA): TGTGCCAGCAGTTACTCGTGGGCTACTTACAATGAGCAGTTCTTC.

The genes are TRBV5-1 and TRBJ2-5; 8 bases fit TRBD2. Trimming removed 0 bases from V and 5 bases from J; junction bases left unmatched: 6. The CDR3 is 15 residues long. Germline V lookup: CDR1 SGHRS, CDR2 YFSETQ. Here the CDR3 reads CASSLDGGEEETQYF. The DNA for the CDR3 is TGCGCCAGCAGCTTGGACGGGGGGGAGGAGGAGACCCAGTACTTC. Full variable domain (rest looked up from reference TRBV5-1 and TRBJ2-5): KAGVTQTPRYLIKTRGQQVTLSCSPISGHRSVSWYQQTPGQGLQFLFEYFSETQRNKGNFPGRFSGRQFSNSRSEMNVSTLELGDSALYLCASSLDGGEEETQYFGPGTRLLVL.

This clone came up a few times. The chain links TRBV7-2 to TRBJ2-7; 9 nucleotides line up with TRBD1. Germline CDR1 reads SGHTA; CDR2 reads FQGNSA. The CDR3 length is 14 residues. The junction had 4 bases not matched to a gene; V was cut back by 5 bases and J by 2 bases. In nucleotides, the CDR3 is TGTGCCAGCAGCCCGGGGGACAGGGCCTACGAGCAGTACTTC. This gives the protein CASSPGDRAYEQYF.

The chain is built from TRBV7-8 and TRBJ2-3; D not resolved. V lost 8 bases and J 1 base, leaving 13 bases between the germline ends. CDR3 length equals 14 residues. From germline, CDR1 is SGHVS and CDR2 FQNEAQ. Here the CDR3 DNA reads TGTGCCAGCGCCGGGTGGTCGGGCACAGATACGCAGTATTTT. Translation: CASAGWSGTDTQYF.

This clone occurred a few times. The rearrangement links TRBV7-9 to TRBJ1-4, with 10 bases identical to TRBD1. This CDR3 comprises 15 residues. Trimming cost V 5 bases and J 8 bases; bases outside gene matches: 8. Germline V CDR1 and CDR2: SEHNR, FQNEAQ (reference sequence). This chain's CDR3 is CASSLTDRGKEKLFF. The CDR3 DNA reads TGTGCCAGCAGCCTGACGGACAGGGGGAAGGAAAAACTGTTTTTT.

The V call is TRBV18, the J call TRBJ2-7, with 13 nucleotides matching TRBD2. Germline V lookup: CDR1 KGHSH, CDR2 LQKENI. Germline trimming cut 2 bases from V and 7 bases from J; bases unmatched to any gene: 8. The CDR3 has 16 amino acids. CDR3 coding DNA: TGTGCCAGCTCACCAGGACTAGCGGGGGAATTGGAGGAGCAGTACTTC. Protein product: CASSPGLAGELEEQYF.

The J gene is TRBJ2-7, the V gene TRBV6-5; 9 positions match TRBD1. The germline V gene has CDR1 MNHEY and CDR2 SVGAGI. V lost 6 bases to trimming and J lost 2 bases; unmatched junction nucleotides: 5. The CDR3 spans 14 residues. The CDR3 loop is CASSGDRATYEQYF. The CDR3 nucleotides read TGTGCCAGCAGCGGGGACAGGGCCACCTACGAGCAGTACTTC.

This chain connects TRBV19 to TRBJ2-6; D not resolved. CDR1 is LNHDA, CDR2 SQIVND, per germline (reference sequence). The CDR3 runs 18 residues. Trimming pared 4 bases from V and 0 bases from J, leaving 16 bases between. CDR3 region: CASSNFAGFSSGANVLTF. CDR3 nucleotides: TGTGCCAGTAGTAATTTCGCAGGTTTCAGCTCTGGGGCCAACGTCCTGACTTTC.

J is TRBJ1-6 and V is TRBV19; D possibly corresponds to TRBD1 (5 bases). Per germline, CDR1 LNHDA and CDR2 SQIVND (reference sequence). The CDR3 loop spans 16 amino acids. Deletions cut 4 bases from V and 3 bases from J, with 13 bases between. CDR3 in amino acids: CASSTQGFGYNSPLHF. As DNA, the CDR3 is TGTGCCAGTAGTACCCAGGGTTTTGGCTATAATTCACCCCTCCACTTT.

This clone occurred once. V is TRBV7-2 and J is TRBJ2-3; TRBD2 matches 7 bases. The CDR3 is 13 amino acids. CDR1 and CDR2 from the germline V gene are SGHTA and FQGNSA. V lost 4 bases, J lost 8 bases, and 6 bases stayed unmatched. CDR3 bases: TGTGCCAGCAGCTCGACGGGGGAGGGTACGCAGTATTTT. It encodes CASSSTGEGTQYF.